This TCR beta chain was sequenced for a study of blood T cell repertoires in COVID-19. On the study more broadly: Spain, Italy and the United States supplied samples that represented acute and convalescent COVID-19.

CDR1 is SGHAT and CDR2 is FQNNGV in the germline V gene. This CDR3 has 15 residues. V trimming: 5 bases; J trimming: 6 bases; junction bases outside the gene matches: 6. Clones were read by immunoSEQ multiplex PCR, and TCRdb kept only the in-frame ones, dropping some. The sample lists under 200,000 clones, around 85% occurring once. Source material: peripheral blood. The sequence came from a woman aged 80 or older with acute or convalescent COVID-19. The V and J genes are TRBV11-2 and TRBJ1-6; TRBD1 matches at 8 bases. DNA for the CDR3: TGTGCCAGCAGCCTGACACAGGGGGTTAATTCACCCCTCCACTTT. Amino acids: CASSLTQGVNSPLHF.